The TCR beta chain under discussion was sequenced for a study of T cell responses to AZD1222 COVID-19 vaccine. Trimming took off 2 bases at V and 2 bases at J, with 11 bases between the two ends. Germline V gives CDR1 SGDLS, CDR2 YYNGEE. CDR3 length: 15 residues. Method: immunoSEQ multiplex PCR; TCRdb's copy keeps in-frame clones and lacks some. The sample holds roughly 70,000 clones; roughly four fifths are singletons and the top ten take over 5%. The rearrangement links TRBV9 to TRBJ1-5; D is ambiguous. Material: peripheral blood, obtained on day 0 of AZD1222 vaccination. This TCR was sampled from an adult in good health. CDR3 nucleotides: TGTGCCAGCAGCGTGGGTGGGAGTGGCAATCAGCCCCAGCATTTT. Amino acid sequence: CASSVGGSGNQPQHF.